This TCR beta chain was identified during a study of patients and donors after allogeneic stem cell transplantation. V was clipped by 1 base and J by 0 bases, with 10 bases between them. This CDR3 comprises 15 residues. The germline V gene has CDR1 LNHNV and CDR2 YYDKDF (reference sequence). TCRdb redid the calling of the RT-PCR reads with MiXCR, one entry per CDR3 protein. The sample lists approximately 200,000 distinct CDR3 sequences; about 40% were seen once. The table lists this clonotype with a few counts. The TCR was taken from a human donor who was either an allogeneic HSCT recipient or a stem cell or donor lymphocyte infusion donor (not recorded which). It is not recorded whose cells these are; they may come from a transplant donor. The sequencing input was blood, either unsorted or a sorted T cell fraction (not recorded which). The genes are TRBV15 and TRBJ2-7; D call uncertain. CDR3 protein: CATSRVEAGSYEQYF. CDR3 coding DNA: TGTGCCACCAGCAGAGTTGAGGCAGGCTCCTACGAGCAGTACTTC.